This T cell receptor (beta chain) was documented in a study of blood T cell repertoires in COVID-19 (TCRdb year 2020). In the study overall: The collaborator samples originated in the United States, Italy and Spain and spanned the acute and convalescent phases of COVID-19. The prospective study material was composed of cDNA or gDNA derived from T cells, B-cell-depleted T cells, or PBMCs. Deeply sampled blood TCRbeta repertoires from subjects exposed to, actively infected with, or recovered from COVID-19 were included in the dataset. The repertoires were released in a freely available public database intended as a resource for research on the immune response to SARS-CoV-2. Samples came from the ongoing ImmuneRACE study (first 160 participants) plus 1,254 subjects from 6 global collaborators. A de-identified subject ID, COVID-19 status, age in years and sex were almost always included in the sample metadata. Where available, HLA class I and class II types were obtained from metadata supplied by the sample provider rather than from assay-based typing. Findings and caveats that apply to the study as a whole: Clinical and demographic metadata were provided uncurated, with the amount varying by source and participant.

The immunoSEQ Assay, a bias-controlled multiplex PCR, was used to amplify TCRbeta CDR3 regions from genomic DNA. On the study's bioinformatics: The number of nucleated cells in each sample was estimated from the amplification of reference gene primers within the assay. To quantify the absolute abundance of each unique TCRbeta CDR3 rearrangement, sequence reads were collapsed and filtered. For each sample, productive Simpson clonality was calculated as the square root of Simpson's diversity index over productive rearrangements. TCRdb provides this immuneACCESS table in a form limited to in-frame rearrangements. Some clones are lacking; in checked studies, under half of them reflect an unresolved V gene, and why the rest are absent is not known. That table furnishes V, J and clone size, whereas the DNA furnished D and trimming. This sample has roughly 200,000 clones in its table, and approximately 86% of those were observed once. Of the sample, approximately 4.8% falls within the top ten clones.

Of note for this clone: The antigen it binds to is not known. One base away there is no much larger clone; base qualities are not given.

Enrolling through a virtual design, the prospective study's participants ranged in age from roughly 18 to 100 years and lived across more than 20 United States geographic areas. To assign participants to cohorts, the prospective study relied on clinical history that participants themselves reported in a screening survey and a study questionnaire. A participant counted as exposed if, within 2 weeks of entering the study, that participant had been in contact with someone who had a PCR-confirmed or clinician-diagnosed COVID-19 case. In the prospective study, mobile phlebotomists collected whole blood, serum and a nasopharyngeal or oropharyngeal swab from each participant. Prospective study participants could optionally give additional blood draws and questionnaires over a 2-month period. Before DNA extraction, prospective study blood samples were shipped either frozen or at room temperature. V drops 3 bases and J drops 3 bases, leaving 6 bases in between. Taken from the germline V gene, the CDR1 and CDR2 loops are SNHLY and FYNNEI. The CDR3 holds 12 amino acids from the cysteine to the phenylalanine. Only the CDR3 part of the read is kept: 36 bases, read in frame from the first base.

This receptor was taken from a woman under 40 who had been exposed to COVID-19. The V and J genes are TRBV2 and TRBJ2-7, and perhaps TRBD1 as D gene, on 6 matching bases. What was sequenced was PBMCs or T cells enriched from blood (not recorded which). The DNA is TGTGCCAGCAGTGACAGGGGCTACGAGCAGTACTTC. This translates into CASSDRGYEQYF.